This T cell receptor (beta chain) was profiled in a study of T cell repertoires in cytomegalovirus infection. Study at large: Well-studied HLA-B-restricted epitopes and recently identified HLA-C-restricted epitopes of CMV were both used in the study.

CDR1 is MNHEY and CDR2 is SVGAGI in the germline V gene. There are 15 residues in the CDR3. Trimming removed 4 bases at V and 0 bases at J, with 10 bases between. Each CDR3 protein is one row after TCRdb ran MiXCR on the reads. The sample has approximately 910,000 distinct CDR3 sequences; around 32% are singletons. About this clonotype: Antigen unknown.

The clonotype originates from a human donor in good health (CMV status not recorded). Some clones in this sample may be carry-over from other donors' samples. The J gene is TRBJ1-5, the V gene TRBV6-5; no clear D. Sequenced here: cultured CD8+ T cells from PBMCs, sampled from culture after CMV antigen stimulation. CDR3 in DNA: TGTGCCAGCAGTTTCGGGTTTGGTAGCAATCAGCCCCAGCATTTT. Residues: CASSFGFGSNQPQHF.